What follows are 30 T cell receptor beta chains derived from one specimen sequenced in a study of blood T cell repertoires in COVID-19. Libraries were prepared by immunoSEQ multiplex PCR; TCRdb keeps only in-frame clonotypes and omits some of them. The sample contains about 50,000 clones, approximately 81% of which appear only once. What was sequenced was peripheral blood. Receptors originate from a woman aged 60 to 75 with acute or convalescent COVID-19.

This clone has only one observation. The chain combines TRBV5-1 with TRBJ2-7; D ambiguous. V was clipped by 0 bases and J by 0 bases, with 10 bases between them. CDR3 size: 15 residues. CDR1 and CDR2 from the germline V gene are SGHRS and YFSETQ. The CDR3 spells CASSLETLVSYEQYF. In DNA form, the CDR3 reads TGCGCCAGCAGCTTGGAGACACTCGTCTCCTACGAGCAGTACTTC. Based on the CDR3 plus reference TRBV5-1 and TRBJ2-7, the full variable domain is KAGVTQTPRYLIKTRGQQVTLSCSPISGHRSVSWYQQTPGQGLQFLFEYFSETQRNKGNFPGRFSGRQFSNSRSEMNVSTLELGDSALYLCASSLETLVSYEQYFGPGTRLTVT.

The chain joins TRBV2 to TRBJ1-2, with TRBD1 matching 7 bases. Germline CDR1 reads SNHLY; CDR2 reads FYNNEI. The V gene end was trimmed by 4 bases and the J gene end by 0 bases; junction bases not matched to a gene: 5. This CDR3 spans 15 amino acids. CDR3 nucleotides: TGTGCCAGCAGTGCCCGACAGGGAGCTAACTATGGCTACACCTTC. Protein product: CASSARQGANYGYTF.

V is TRBV15 and J is TRBJ1-2, with TRBD1 as a possible D gene (5 bases). The CDR3 contains 14 residues. Germline values: CDR1 LNHNV, CDR2 YYDKDF (reference sequence). The germline V and J ends were trimmed by 3 bases and 6 bases, with 14 bases remaining between them. This chain's CDR3 is CATSSWRGIDGYTF. CDR3 nucleotide sequence: TGTGCCACCAGCAGTTGGAGGGGAATCGATGGCTACACCTTC.

This clone has more than one count but fewer than ten. J is TRBJ2-5 and V is TRBV7-9; 10 bases are shared with TRBD1. The germline CDR1 and CDR2 sequences are SEHNR and FQNEAQ (reference sequence). CDR3 length: 14 residues. J was trimmed by 4 bases and V by 6 bases; bases with no gene match: 5. This CDR3 is CASSYDRGRETQYF. For the CDR3, the DNA is TGTGCCAGCAGTTACGACAGGGGGCGAGAGACCCAGTACTTC.

The V and J genes are TRBV5-4 and TRBJ2-1; 11 positions agree with TRBD2. Germline loops: CDR1 SGHNT, CDR2 YYREEE (reference sequence). The CDR3 is 14 amino acids. V gave up 7 bases and J gave up 2 bases; unmatched junction bases: 2. The CDR3, as DNA: TGTGCCAGCCATAGCGGGGGGGCCTACAATGAGCAGTTCTTC. Translating gives CASHSGGAYNEQFF.

The chain uses TRBV19 and TRBJ2-1; D unresolved. The V end lost 0 bases, the J end lost 7 bases, and 7 bases lay between the germline ends. The CDR3 length is 13 residues. The germline gives CDR1 LNHDA, CDR2 SQIVND (reference sequence). The CDR3, as DNA: TGTGCCAGTAGTATAGAGAGGCATAATGAGCAGTTCTTC. This gives the protein CASSIERHNEQFF.

The V gene is TRBV18, the J gene TRBJ1-2; D is possibly TRBD1 (6 bases). The CDR3 is 13 residues long. CDR1 is KGHSH and CDR2 is LQKENI in the germline V gene. Trimming took 3 bases from V and 6 from J, leaving 11 bases between them. The CDR3 DNA sequence: TGTGCCAGCTCACCCTCAGGGGACCATGGCTACACCTTC. Encoded protein: CASSPSGDHGYTF.

The CDR3 loop reads CAISESLGANEKLFF. In DNA form, the CDR3 reads TGTGCCATCAGTGAGTCGTTGGGGGCGAATGAAAAACTGTTTTTT. This chain connects TRBV10-3 to TRBJ1-4; a weak D match, TRBD1 (6 bases). This CDR3 has 15 residues. Germline V CDR1 and CDR2: ENHRY, SYGVKD. The germline V and J ends were trimmed by 0 bases and 5 bases, with 10 bases remaining between them.

This clone came up once. The CDR3 sequence is CASSGTSGHANTGELFF. The CDR3 nucleotides read TGTGCCAGCAGTGGGACTAGCGGACACGCGAACACCGGGGAGCTGTTTTTT. The V gene is TRBV27, the J gene TRBJ2-2, with 11 nucleotides matching TRBD2. Germline V gene data show CDR1 as MNHEY and CDR2 as SMNVEV (reference sequence). The CDR3 runs to 17 residues. Trimming cost V 5 bases and J 0 bases; bases outside gene matches: 5.

In nucleotides, the CDR3 is TGTGCCATCAGAAGCGGGAGGGGGGGACCAGAGACCCAGTACTTC. Amino acids: CAIRSGRGGPETQYF. The chain combines TRBV10-3 with TRBJ2-5; 10 bases map to TRBD2. The CDR3 totals 15 residues. CDR1 and CDR2 from the germline V gene are ENHRY and SYGVKD. V gave up 6 bases and J gave up 4 bases; unmatched junction bases: 8.

This clone was counted between two and nine times. The CDR3 region is CASSAGAGGSPLHF. The CDR3 DNA reads TGTGCCAGCAGCGCCGGGGCAGGGGGTTCACCCCTCCACTTT. The chain combines TRBV7-3 with TRBJ1-6; 7 bases are shared with TRBD1. This CDR3 spans 14 amino acids. CDR1 is SGHTA and CDR2 is FQGTGA in the germline V gene. V was clipped by 5 bases and J by 9 bases; unmatched bases: 7.

The rearrangement links TRBV7-2 to TRBJ1-1; 11 bases map to TRBD1. After removal of 5 bases from V and 5 bases from J, the junction contained 13 bases not matched to a gene. The CDR3 is 17 amino acids. In germline, CDR1 is SGHTA, CDR2 FQGNSA. The CDR3 protein is CASSLGQGAQLWTEAFF. For the CDR3, the DNA is TGTGCCAGCAGCCTAGGACAGGGGGCGCAATTGTGGACTGAAGCTTTCTTT. The whole variable domain, filled in from reference TRBV7-2 and TRBJ1-1, reads GAGVSQSPSNKVTEKGKDVELRCDPISGHTALYWYRQSLGQGLEFLIYFQGNSAPDKSGLPSDRFSAERTGGSVSTLTIQRTQQEDSAVYLCASSLGQGAQLWTEAFFGQGTRLTVV.

In DNA form, the CDR3 reads TGTGCCAGCAGTTATAGGCGGGATGGCAATCAGCCCCAGCATTTT. Translated: CASSYRRDGNQPQHF. The chain is built from TRBV6-5 and TRBJ1-5; D gene uncertain. Germline V gene sequence: CDR1 MNHEY, CDR2 SVGAGI. This CDR3 is built from 15 residues. V shed 3 bases and J shed 2 bases, with 11 bases lying between them.

The chain carries TRBV7-2 and TRBJ2-5; D gene unclear. Trimming pared 2 bases from V and 5 bases from J, leaving 12 bases between. Germline lookup yields CDR1 SGHTA and CDR2 FQGNSA. This CDR3 region has 14 residues. CDR3 nucleotide sequence: TGTGCCAGCAGCTTATATGTTTTCCAGGAGACCCAGTACTTC. It encodes CASSLYVFQETQYF. Full variable domain (remainder filled in from reference TRBV7-2 and TRBJ2-5): GAGVSQSPSNKVTEKGKDVELRCDPISGHTALYWYRQSLGQGLEFLIYFQGNSAPDKSGLPSDRFSAERTGGSVSTLTIQRTQQEDSAVYLCASSLYVFQETQYFGPGTRLLVL.

This clone occurred a few times. The J gene is TRBJ1-1, the V gene TRBV6-5; 7 nucleotides line up with TRBD1. The germline V gene encodes CDR1 MNHEY and CDR2 SVGAGI. The CDR3 runs 15 residues. With 6 bases clipped from V and 0 bases from J, the junction kept 7 bases outside the gene matches. The CDR3 here is CASSRQGKMNTEAFF. The CDR3 nucleotides read TGTGCCAGCAGCCGACAGGGAAAGATGAACACTGAAGCTTTCTTT.

V usage is TRBV19 and J usage is TRBJ1-1; the D gene is possibly TRBD1 (5 bases). Trimming cost V 3 bases and J 8 bases, with 16 bases left between them. The CDR3 loop spans 14 amino acids. Per germline, CDR1 LNHDA and CDR2 SQIVND (reference sequence). The CDR3 DNA is TGTGCCAGTAGTATCCCAGGGCCACGGGGGGAAGCTTTCTTT. Its protein is CASSIPGPRGEAFF.

The rearrangement joins TRBV5-1 to TRBJ2-5, with TRBD2 matching 8 bases. This CDR3 is 16 amino acids long. V shed 0 bases and J 5 bases; nucleotides not matched to a gene: 9. Germline V gene sequence: CDR1 SGHRS, CDR2 YFSETQ. The CDR3 sequence is CASSLGPRGEAETQYF. DNA of the CDR3: TGCGCCAGCAGCTTGGGCCCGCGGGGGGAGGCGGAGACCCAGTACTTC.

The chain couples TRBV2 to TRBJ2-7; tentatively, D is TRBD1 (5 bases). This CDR3 has 14 amino acids. Looked up from germline, CDR1 is SNHLY and CDR2 is FYNNEI. Trimming left V 3 bases short and J 3 bases short, with 12 bases between. CDR3 coding DNA: TGTGCCAGCAGTGAGACAGACGAAGGCTACGAGCAGTACTTC. Encoded protein: CASSETDEGYEQYF. The complete variable domain, with remaining parts taken from reference TRBV2 and TRBJ2-7, reads EPEVTQTPSHQVTQMGQEVILRCVPISNHLYFYWYRQILGQKVEFLVSFYNNEISEKSEIFDDQFSVERPDGSNFTLKIRSTKLEDSAMYFCASSETDEGYEQYFGPGTRLTVT.

This clone was seen only once. V usage is TRBV27 and J usage is TRBJ2-5; TRBD1 is a possible D gene (6 bases). The CDR3 totals 13 residues. Per germline, CDR1 MNHEY and CDR2 SMNVEV (reference sequence). V was trimmed by 6 bases and J by 4 bases, leaving 12 bases between them. In DNA, the CDR3 is TGTGCCAGCAGAAGACAGGACCTAGAGACCCAGTACTTC. Translating gives CASRRQDLETQYF.

The chain combines TRBV9 with TRBJ2-1; the match to TRBD1 covers 7 bases. The CDR3 covers 17 residues. Trimming at V came to 4 bases and at J to 4 bases, leaving 14 bases not matched to a gene. The V gene's germline CDR1 is SGDLS and CDR2 YYNGEE. The DNA of the CDR3 is TGTGCCAGCAGCTCTGGCGAGGGGGCGGGCCTATACAATGAGCAGTTCTTC. Amino acid sequence: CASSSGEGAGLYNEQFF.

DNA of the CDR3: TGCGCCAGCAGCCCGAGGGGAGGGGTTAACAATGAGCAGTTCTTC. Protein: CASSPRGGVNNEQFF. The chain uses TRBV5-1 and TRBJ2-1; 7 bases agree with TRBD2. This CDR3 has 15 amino acids. Per the germline V gene, CDR1 is SGHRS and CDR2 is YFSETQ. V shed 4 bases, J shed 5 bases, and the junction held 9 bases outside the gene matches.

The chain carries TRBV28 and TRBJ1-1; D not resolved. Germline CDR1 reads MDHEN; CDR2 reads SYDVKM. There are 12 residues in the CDR3. V lost 3 bases, J lost 11 bases, and 13 bases lay in between. The CDR3 coding sequence is TGTGCCAGCAGTTTCGGGTCCCCGGCGGCTTTCTTT. Translating gives CASSFGSPAAFF. Together with reference TRBV28 and TRBJ1-1, the CDR3 gives the full variable domain: DVKVTQSSRYLVKRTGEKVFLECVQDMDHENMFWYRQDPGLGLRLIYFSYDVKMKEKGDIPEGYSVSREKKERFSLILESASTNQTSMYLCASSFGSPAAFFGQGTRLTVV.

This chain's CDR3 is CASSSPGQASGEQYF. The CDR3 DNA reads TGTGCCAGCAGCTCCCCGGGACAGGCCTCCGGGGAGCAGTACTTC. The chain has TRBV7-6 and TRBJ2-7; 8 positions agree with TRBD1. Looked up from germline, CDR1 is SGHVS and CDR2 is FNYEAQ. The CDR3 has 15 residues. Trimming cost V 4 bases and J 7 bases; bases outside gene matches: 12.

The chain is built from TRBV7-8 and TRBJ1-1, with D uncertain. Germline values: CDR1 SGHVS, CDR2 FQNEAQ. Deletions cut 1 base from V and 4 bases from J, with 16 bases between. The CDR3 spans 16 residues. The CDR3 protein is CASSLGVATKPTEAFF. The DNA for the CDR3 is TGTGCCAGCAGCTTAGGAGTAGCAACCAAACCCACTGAAGCTTTCTTT.

V and J are TRBV27 and TRBJ1-1; no reliable D call. The V and J ends lost 5 bases and 4 bases respectively, with 17 bases between them. This CDR3 region has 15 residues. Germline V CDR1 and CDR2: MNHEY, SMNVEV (reference sequence). CDR3 DNA: TGTGCCAGCAGTAGACTGACCCCCGCGGTCACTGAAGCTTTCTTT. This gives the protein CASSRLTPAVTEAFF.

This chain connects TRBV5-5 to TRBJ2-5, with 9 bases aligning to TRBD2. CDR3 size: 15 residues. V lost 0 bases and J lost 7; bases outside the gene matches: 7. The germline V gene has CDR1 SGHKS and CDR2 YYEKEE (reference sequence). The CDR3 sequence is CASSLGVTSGSTQYF. Here the CDR3 DNA reads TGTGCCAGCAGCTTGGGGGTGACTAGCGGATCGACCCAGTACTTC.

The chain joins TRBV30 to TRBJ2-2, with TRBD2 as a possible D gene (7 bases). Between the trimmed V and J ends, which lost 0 bases and 6 bases, there was a span of 14 bases. The CDR3 is made up of 15 amino acids. Looked up from germline, CDR1 is GTSNPN and CDR2 is SVGIG (reference sequence). CDR3: CAWSVRGAEAGELFF. The CDR3 region has the DNA TGTGCCTGGAGTGTACGGGGGGCCGAAGCCGGGGAGCTGTTTTTT.

The gene calls are TRBV7-3 and TRBJ2-1, with 7 nucleotides matching TRBD1. The CDR3 is made up of 14 amino acids. Per germline, CDR1 SGHTA and CDR2 FQGTGA. V shed 5 bases, J shed 6 bases, and the junction held 7 bases outside the gene matches. CDR3 in DNA: TGTGCCAGCAGCCCAGGGGGTAGCAGCAATGAGCAGTTCTTC. Translation: CASSPGGSSNEQFF.

This clone has only one observation. V usage is TRBV7-7 and J usage is TRBJ2-3, with D tentatively TRBD1 (5 bases). Germline V CDR1 and CDR2: SSHAT, FNYEAQ (reference sequence). V was cut by 3 bases and J by 4 bases, with 11 bases left in between. This CDR3 comprises 14 residues. This CDR3 reads CASSLDIFADTQYF. Here the CDR3 DNA reads TGTGCCAGCAGCTTGGACATATTTGCAGATACGCAGTATTTT.

The genes are TRBV5-4 and TRBJ2-1, with 9 bases lining up with TRBD2. The germline V gene has CDR1 SGHNT and CDR2 YYREEE (reference sequence). This CDR3 spans 15 amino acids. J gave up 1 base and V 4 bases, and 3 bases lay outside the gene matches. The CDR3 is CASSRSGRSYNEQFF. The CDR3 DNA sequence: TGTGCCAGCAGCCGGAGCGGGAGGTCCTACAATGAGCAGTTCTTC.